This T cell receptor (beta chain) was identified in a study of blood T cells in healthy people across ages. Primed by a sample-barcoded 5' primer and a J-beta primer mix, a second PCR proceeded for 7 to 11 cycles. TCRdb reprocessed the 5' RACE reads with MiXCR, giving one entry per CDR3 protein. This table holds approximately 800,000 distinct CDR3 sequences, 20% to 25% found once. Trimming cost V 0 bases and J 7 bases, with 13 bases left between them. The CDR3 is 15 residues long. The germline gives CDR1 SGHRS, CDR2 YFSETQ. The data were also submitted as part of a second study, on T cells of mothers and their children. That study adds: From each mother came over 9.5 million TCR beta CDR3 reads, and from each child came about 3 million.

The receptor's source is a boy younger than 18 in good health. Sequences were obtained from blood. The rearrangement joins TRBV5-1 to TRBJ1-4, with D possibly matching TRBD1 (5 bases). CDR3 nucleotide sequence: TGCGCCAGCAGCTTGGAAGGGGTGACGGGTGAAAAACTGTTTTTT. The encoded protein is CASSLEGVTGEKLFF.